These T cell receptor beta chains were read from a single sample in a study of beta chain features in type 1 diabetes. Sequenced by immunoSEQ multiplex PCR; TCRdb stores in-frame clones only, minus some. The table records more than 100,000 clones, 16% of them present only once. What was sequenced was central memory CD4+ T cells from blood. Receptor source: a man in his thirties or forties with type 1 diabetes. Each CDR3 is given with its conserved first and last residue. D genes are given only for firm matches. The size entry is marked missing in some rows and otherwise reads once, few, many or a size class.

-	-	TRBV7-6	TRBJ2-7	TGTGCCAGCAGCTTTTTACAGGGTGGGGAAGGGGAGCAGTACTTC	CASSFLQGGEGEQYF
TRBD1	few	TRBV5-4	TRBJ2-1	TGTGCCAGCAGCCAAGACAGGGGGTCCTACAATGAGCAGTTCTTC	CASSQDRGSYNEQFF
TRBD1	few	TRBV7-2	TRBJ1-1	TGTGCCAGCAGCTTATGGTCCCGGACAGGGAACACTGAAGCTTTCTTT	CASSLWSRTGNTEAFF
-	many	TRBV7-2	TRBJ2-3	TGTGCCAGCAGCTTATTCACAGATACGCAGTATTTT	CASSLFTDTQYF
TRBD2	few	TRBV10-3	TRBJ2-1	TGTGCCATCAGGGCGGGACTAGCGGGGGACCCCCGCTCCTACAATGAGCAGTTCTTC	CAIRAGLAGDPRSYNEQFF
-	-	TRBV19	TRBJ1-4	TGTGCCAGTAGAACAGCCACTAATGAAAAACTGTTTTTT	CASRTATNEKLFF
-	-	TRBV12-5	TRBJ2-4	TGTGCTAGTGGTTTGGAGACAGGGACTCTGAACATTCAGTACTTC	CASGLETGTLNIQYF
TRBD1	-	TRBV7-2	TRBJ2-1	TGTGCCAGCAGCTACGACAGGGAGTACAATGAGCAGTTCTTC	CASSYDREYNEQFF
-	-	TRBV9	TRBJ2-5	TGTGCCAGCAGCGTAGGACAGCAAGAGACCCAGTACTTC	CASSVGQQETQYF
-	few	TRBV19	TRBJ1-1	TGTGCCAGTAGCTCTTCCTCAGCGAACACTGAAGCTTTCTTT	CASSSSSANTEAFF
-	-	TRBV7-2	TRBJ2-7	TGTGCCAGCAGCTTAACCGGGACCGCCGTGGGCGAGCAGTACTTC	CASSLTGTAVGEQYF
-	few	TRBV25-1	TRBJ1-2	TGTGCCAGCAGTGATATTACCTATGGCTACACCTTC	CASSDITYGYTF
-	few	TRBV29-1	TRBJ1-6	TGCAGCGTTGGGGGGGAGAAGGGTTCACCCCTCCACTTT	CSVGGEKGSPLHF
-	-	TRBV29-1	TRBJ1-2	TGCAGCGTTGAAGGGTCGGGGAATGGCTACACCTTC	CSVEGSGNGYTF
-	few	TRBV30	TRBJ2-1	TGTGCCTGGAGTGGTTGGAGGGGCCTGCGGAATGAGCAGTTCTTC	CAWSGWRGLRNEQFF
-	-	TRBV29-1	TRBJ2-7	TGCAGCGTTGAGACCTCAGGGGCGGGAGAGTACGAGCAGTACTTC	CSVETSGAGEYEQYF
-	many	TRBV18	TRBJ2-7	TGTGCCAGCTCACCAACCAGGGAAGGCGAGCAGTACTTC	CASSPTREGEQYF
-	-	TRBV4-3	TRBJ1-6	TGCGCCAGCAGCCAAGAAGAGAATTCACCCCTCCACTTT	CASSQEENSPLHF
-	-	TRBV25-1	TRBJ2-7	TGTGCCAGCAGTGATCCAGGAGCCTACGAGCAGTACTTC	CASSDPGAYEQYF
-	few	TRBV11-2	TRBJ2-5	TGTGCCAGCAGCTTAAGCGTCCGCGGGCGGCCCGTCCGGGAGACCCAGTACTTC	CASSLSVRGRPVRETQYF
-	few	TRBV7-3	TRBJ2-7	TGTGCCAGCAGCTTAAGTCCAGGGAAGTCCTACGAGCAGTACTTC	CASSLSPGKSYEQYF
TRBD1	few	TRBV27	TRBJ2-5	TGTGCCAGCAGGATAACAGGGGGAGAGACCCAGTACTTC	CASRITGGETQYF
-	-	TRBV29-1	TRBJ1-2	TGCAGCGTTGGGGGCTACACCTTC	CSVGGYTF
TRBD2	-	TRBV14	TRBJ2-3	TGTGCCAGCAGCCAAGGTCCGGGGGGGACAGATACGCAGTATTTT	CASSQGPGGTDTQYF
-	-	TRBV28	TRBJ2-7	TGTGCCAGCACCCGAGGGGGTAGCTCCTACGAGCAGTACTTC	CASTRGGSSYEQYF
-	few	TRBV10-3	TRBJ2-5	TGTGCCATCAGTGAGTTGTTGAAGGAGACCCAGTACTTC	CAISELLKETQYF
TRBD2	few	TRBV6-1	TRBJ2-5	TGTGCCAGCAGAGAAAGCGGGGTTGGGACCCAGTACTTC	CASRESGVGTQYF
-	few	TRBV29-1	TRBJ2-6	TGCAGCGTGGAGGTAGGCCCAAGCTCTGGGGCCAACGTCCTGACTTTC	CSVEVGPSSGANVLTF
-	many	TRBV6-6	TRBJ2-7	TGTGCCAGCAGTGGTGGCTGGGAAGGGACCTACGAGCAGTACTTC	CASSGGWEGTYEQYF
TRBD1	few	TRBV6-5	TRBJ1-1	TGTGCCAGCAGTCACAGGGGTGGCACTGAAGCTTTCTTT	CASSHRGGTEAFF
TRBD1	-	TRBV14	TRBJ2-3	TGTGCCAGCAGCCAAGGATTACCGGGACAGGGTATACCAACAGATACGCAGTATTTT	CASSQGLPGQGIPTDTQYF
-	-	TRBV18	TRBJ1-5	TGTGCCAGCTCACCAGTATCAGGGGCTGTTCAGCCCCAGCATTTT	CASSPVSGAVQPQHF
TRBD1	-	TRBV6-5	TRBJ2-7	TGTGCCAGCAGCTCGGGACAGCGTGTCTACGAGCAGTACTTC	CASSSGQRVYEQYF
TRBD1	few	TRBV14	TRBJ2-3	TGTGCCAGCAGCCGTCGGACAGGGGACACAGATACGCAGTATTTT	CASSRRTGDTDTQYF
TRBD1	few	TRBV4-3	TRBJ2-5	TGCGCCAGCAGCGGGTTGGGACAGGGACAGACCCAGTACTTC	CASSGLGQGQTQYF
TRBD2	few	TRBV7-2	TRBJ2-5	TGTGCCAGCAGCGGCCTCTGGACTAGCGGCCAAGAGACCCAGTACTTC	CASSGLWTSGQETQYF
-	-	TRBV7-2	TRBJ2-7	TGTGCCAGCAGGTCAGAGGTCGAGCAGTACTTC	CASRSEVEQYF
-	-	TRBV10-3	TRBJ2-7	TGTGCCACGGGGTTGCACTACGAGCAGTACTTC	CATGLHYEQYF
TRBD2	few	TRBV5-1	TRBJ2-7	TGCGCCAGCAGCTTGGCGGGGGGGCTGACCTACGAGCAGTACTTC	CASSLAGGLTYEQYF
TRBD2	few	TRBV5-1	TRBJ2-6	TGCGCCAGCAGCTTGGCGACTAGCGGAGCATCTGGGGCCAACGTCCTGACTTTC	CASSLATSGASGANVLTF
TRBD2	-	TRBV5-1	TRBJ2-5	TGCGCCAGCAGCTTGGTGGCTAGCGGGGGCGGACTACAAGAGACCCAGTACTTC	CASSLVASGGGLQETQYF
-	-	TRBV30	TRBJ2-5	TGTGCCTGGAGTGGACAAGAGACCCAGTACTTC	CAWSGQETQYF
-	-	TRBV27	TRBJ2-5	TGTGCCAGCAGTTCCCCCGGGGCTGGGGGGGCTAAGACCCAGTACTTC	CASSSPGAGGAKTQYF
-	-	TRBV2	TRBJ2-1	TGTGCCAGCAGTGTGTACAATGAGCAGTTCTTC	CASSVYNEQFF
-	-	TRBV11-3	TRBJ1-1	TGTGCCAGCAGCTTAGGAGACACAAACACTGAAGCTTTCTTT	CASSLGDTNTEAFF
-	many	TRBV25-1	TRBJ2-7	TGTGCCAGCAGGGGACAAAACTACGAGCAGTACTTC	CASRGQNYEQYF
-	-	TRBV18	TRBJ2-2	TGTGCCAGCTCACTGACAGCTAACACCGGGGAGCTGTTTTTT	CASSLTANTGELFF
-	medium-sized	TRBV4-3	TRBJ2-3	TGCGCCAGCAGCCAAGCGTTAAGCGACCGCACAGATACGCAGTATTTT	CASSQALSDRTDTQYF
-	-	TRBV4-3	TRBJ2-7	TGCGCCAGCAGCCAAGATCCCACCGACGAGCAGTACTTC	CASSQDPTDEQYF
-	-	TRBV29-1	TRBJ1-2	TGCAGCGTTGAAATGGACAGTGACTATGGCTACACCTTC	CSVEMDSDYGYTF
TRBD2	-	TRBV7-2	TRBJ2-3	TGTGCCAGCAGCCCTCTCGCGGGGGGGTCGTCTAGCACAGATACGCAGTATTTT	CASSPLAGGSSSTDTQYF
-	few	TRBV19	TRBJ2-5	TGTGCCAGTAGTCGACTAGAAGGTTCGGAGACCCAGTACTTC	CASSRLEGSETQYF
TRBD1	few	TRBV15	TRBJ1-1	TGTGCCACCAGACGAACCAGGGGGACAGGAAGAATGAACACTGAAGCTTTCTTT	CATRRTRGTGRMNTEAFF
-	few	TRBV20-1	TRBJ1-2	TGCAGTGCTAGCGACGTGTATGGCTACACCTTC	CSASDVYGYTF
-	few	TRBV28	TRBJ2-7	TGTGCCAGCAGGCAGGACAGCTCCTACGAGCAGTACTTC	CASRQDSSYEQYF
-	-	TRBV11-3	TRBJ2-6	TGTGCCAGCAGCTCCCAGACCTCTGGGGCCAACGTCCTGACTTTC	CASSSQTSGANVLTF
-	-	TRBV30	TRBJ2-7	TGTGCCTGGAGTTCGGAGACAGGTTTTTACGAGCAGTACTTC	CAWSSETGFYEQYF
TRBD1	-	TRBV7-2	TRBJ2-1	TGTGCCAGCAGCTTAAGGCGTCGGGACAGTTACAATGAGCAGTTCTTC	CASSLRRRDSYNEQFF
TRBD1	few	TRBV27	TRBJ1-2	TGTGCCAGCAGTCCCAGGGACAGTAACTATGGCTACACCTTC	CASSPRDSNYGYTF